This T cell receptor beta chain originates from a study of blood T cell repertoires in COVID-19. On the study more broadly: Italy, Spain and the United States were the sources of the convalescent and acute COVID-19 samples. Sources were T cells, B-cell-depleted T cells, or PBMCs; the material itself was cDNA or gDNA.

Original processing notes: Nucleated cell number was recorded as an estimate derived from reference gene primer amplification. The assay was immunoSEQ multiplex PCR, and TCRdb's table has in-frame clones only and misses some. D and trimming were read from the DNA, whereas the V and J calls and clone size are those reported in that table. The sample lists about 120,000 clones; roughly 90% were seen once. This CDR3 region has 15 residues. Germline V gene sequence: CDR1 SNHLY, CDR2 FYNNEI. The junction had 7 bases not matched to a gene; V was cut back by 4 bases and J by 4 bases. Material for sequencing was peripheral blood. This TCR was recovered from a man aged 35-49 years with acute or convalescent COVID-19. The chain employs TRBV2 and TRBJ2-1; TRBD2 matches 7 bases. The CDR3 coding sequence is TGTGCCAGCAGTGGGGCTAGCGGACCTTACAATGAGCAGTTCTTC. Translating gives CASSGASGPYNEQFF.